Sequencing of this TCR beta chain was carried out in a study of blood T cell repertoires in COVID-19. Original data processing: Reference gene primer amplification yielded estimated nucleated cell counts. Assay: immunoSEQ multiplex PCR; the TCRdb copy retains only in-frame clones and omits some. V and J calls and clone size follow that table, whereas D and trimming were derived from the DNA. This table holds about 280,000 clones, around 83% found once. The study assigned cohorts using participant-reported clinical history. A COVID-19 case was met by exposed participants within 2 weeks before study entry. The CDR3 sequence is 15 residues long. Germline V gives CDR1 KGHSH, CDR2 LQKENI. The junction had 4 bases not matched to a gene; V was cut back by 4 bases and J by 4 bases.

This sequence was found in a man aged 35 to 55 who had been exposed to COVID-19. The sequenced sample was PBMCs or T cells enriched from blood (not recorded which). The chain carries TRBV18 and TRBJ2-1; 10 bases agree with TRBD2. This CDR3 reads CASSLTSGLYNEQFF. DNA of the CDR3: TGTGCCAGCTCACTGACTAGCGGGTTATACAATGAGCAGTTCTTC.